This T cell receptor beta chain appears in the sequencing data of a study of T cells after yellow fever vaccination. Study in general: Any fraction with a low cell number was prepared using SMART-Seq v4 Ultra Low Input. Study observations and caveats: The booster response re-showed most primary clones: more than 95% CD4, roughly 91% CD8. Just a small share of clonotypes turned up in the CD4 compartment as well as the CD8 compartment.

TCRdb re-analysed the 5' RACE reads in MiXCR, keeping a single row per CDR3 protein. This sample has 250,000 to 400,000 distinct CDR3 sequences; 4.1% occur once, and the top ten carry under 30%. The CDR3 totals 12 residues. Germline loops: CDR1 DFQATT, CDR2 SNEGSKA (reference sequence). This clonotype was counted a few times. Its specificity is not known. Material: PBMCs, obtained 5 days after the yellow fever booster vaccination. The clonotype originates from a man aged 18 to 35 who received the YFV17D yellow fever vaccine. The rearrangement uses TRBV20-1 and TRBJ2-5; 9 nucleotides match TRBD1. CDR3 DNA: TGCTCCGCCCAGGGACAGGGTGTGACCCAGTACTTC. It translates to CSAQGQGVTQYF.